The present T cell receptor beta chain was sequenced within a study of blood T cell repertoires in COVID-19. Some clones are missing from TCRdb's copy, which holds only in-frame ones; the method was immunoSEQ multiplex PCR. The sample consists of about 230,000 clones, approximately 85% of them appearing once. The germline gives CDR1 SGHRS, CDR2 YFSETQ. V shed 4 bases and J 0 bases; nucleotides not matched to a gene: 6. The CDR3 has 15 amino acids. This clone has a single count. The receptor was derived from a man in his fifties with COVID-19, enrolled during active disease. The sequencing sample was made of peripheral blood. V is TRBV5-1 and J is TRBJ1-2; 7 bases map to TRBD1. For the CDR3, the DNA is TGCGCCAGCAGCCGCGGGGACAGCACTAACTATGGCTACACCTTC. Translation gives CASSRGDSTNYGYTF.